The 9 T cell receptor beta chains listed next were all sequenced from one sample in a study of T cells in Graves' hyperthyroidism and ophthalmopathy (dated by TCRdb to about 2019). Library generation was performed with multiplex PCR. Data came from an Illumina HiSeq 2000. Amplification of TCR beta CDR3 regions was carried out from RNA transcripts. The first round of RT-PCR for the TCR CDR3 was performed with the HTBI primer set and the Qiagen OneStep RT-PCR kit. Through fastp at Q25 and MiXCR, TCRdb rebuilt clones from the public reads, retaining in-frame beta chains. Under each unique CDR3 protein, matching rows form one entry showing the most common genes and DNA. Across this sample there are 400,000 to 500,000 distinct CDR3 sequences, with approximately 15% seen only once. Clones ranked in the top ten supply roughly 13% of the sample. Sequencing was done on a sample of blood. The receptors were gathered from a man aged 18 to 30 with Graves' ophthalmopathy.

This clonotype was counted ten times or more. The chain is built from TRBV24-1 and TRBJ1-5, with D possibly being TRBD1 (5 bases). The CDR3 runs 13 residues. Per the germline V gene, CDR1 is KGHDR and CDR2 is SFDVKD. Trimming pared 5 bases from V and 10 bases from J, leaving 14 bases between. CDR3 DNA: TGTGCCACCAGTGGTGCAGGGAGCACCCCCCAGCATTTT. Residues: CATSGAGSTPQHF.

This clonotype was recorded many times. The chain employs TRBV7-2 and TRBJ2-5; the D gene is possibly TRBD1 (5 bases). V shed 0 bases and J shed 4 bases, with 12 bases lying between them. Germline V CDR1 and CDR2: SGHTA, FQGNSA. This CDR3 comprises 15 residues. CDR3 sequence: CASSLAGRGPETQYF. CDR3 in DNA: TGTGCCAGCAGCTTAGCCGGTAGGGGTCCAGAGACCCAGTACTTC.

This clonotype appeared many times. The V and J genes are TRBV27 and TRBJ2-3; D is unresolved. CDR1 MNHEY and CDR2 SMNVEV come from the germline V gene (reference sequence). The CDR3 has 14 residues. V lost 7 bases to trimming and J lost 1 base, with 12 bases between them. The CDR3 nucleotides are TGTGCCAGCAATGAGGCTGGCGGCACAGATACGCAGTATTTT. Translated, it gives CASNEAGGTDTQYF.

This clonotype was seen ten or more times. The chain couples TRBV12-3 or TRBV12-4 to TRBJ1-5; TRBD1 matches 8 bases. The CDR3 extends over 15 amino acids. V shed 5 bases, J shed 2 bases, and the junction held 5 bases outside the gene matches. In nucleotides, the CDR3 is TGTGCCAGCAGTCCTAGGGGACAGGGCAATCAGCCCCAGCATTTT. Translated: CASSPRGQGNQPQHF.

This clonotype was detected a few times. This sequence joins TRBV6-1 and TRBJ1-1; the D is unclear. The germline gives CDR1 MNHNS, CDR2 SASEGT. The CDR3 sequence is 14 residues long. Trimming shortened V by 5 bases and J by 2 bases, and 12 bases separated the two germline ends. The CDR3 bases are TGTGCCAGCAGTTCGTGGGAAGGTAACACTGAAGCTTTCTTT. It codes for CASSSWEGNTEAFF.

This clonotype came up a few times. The rearrangement links TRBV9 to TRBJ2-7; D ambiguous. Trimming stripped 0 bases from V and 2 bases from J, with 9 bases between. The length of the CDR3 is 14 residues. Germline V gives CDR1 SGDLS, CDR2 YYNGEE. CDR3 bases: TGTGCCAGCAGCGTAGCCGGGTCCCCCTACGAGCAGTACTTC. Protein: CASSVAGSPYEQYF.

There are many counts of this clonotype. The chain recombines TRBV7-3 with TRBJ1-6; no firm D call. Trimming took 5 bases from V and 6 from J, leaving 11 bases between them. Looked up from germline, CDR1 is SGHTA and CDR2 is FQGTGA. The CDR3 loop spans 14 amino acids. The CDR3 sequence is CASSIGRFNSPLHF. In DNA form, the CDR3 reads TGTGCCAGCAGCATCGGCAGGTTTAATTCACCCCTCCACTTT.

This clonotype was detected many times. The CDR3 DNA follows: TGTGCCAGCAGTCCGGACAGGGGGCTCGGCTACACCTTC. It specifies CASSPDRGLGYTF. The J gene is TRBJ1-2, the V gene TRBV27; 11 nucleotides align to TRBD1. The CDR3 length is 13 residues. CDR1 and CDR2 (germline): MNHEY, SMNVEV (reference sequence). Germline trimming cut 5 bases from V and 8 bases from J; bases unmatched to any gene: 4.

In its sample, this clonotype was seen many times. The chain couples TRBV18 to TRBJ2-7; 7 nucleotides align to TRBD1. The V segment lost 2 bases and the J segment 6 bases; nucleotides outside the gene matches: 10. Germline values: CDR1 KGHSH, CDR2 LQKENI. The length of the CDR3 is 15 residues. The CDR3 bases are TGTGCCAGCTCACCAGGTAGAGGGGGCCAAAGCGAGCAGTACTTC. It encodes CASSPGRGGQSEQYF.